The present T cell receptor beta chain was sequenced within a study of blood T cell repertoires in COVID-19. Study as a whole: Sources were T cells, B-cell-depleted T cells, or PBMCs; the material itself was cDNA or gDNA.

The J segment lost 4 bases and the V segment lost 8 bases, leaving 4 bases of the junction unmatched. Germline-derived CDR1 and CDR2 are SGHTA and FQGNSA. This CDR3 is built from 13 residues. The study drew participants aged roughly 18 to 95 years from roughly 25 US areas. Clinical history reported by participants formed the basis on which cohorts were assigned. In the authors' methods: Estimated nucleated cell counts came from reference gene primer amplification. TCRdb's copy holds only in-frame clones and misses some; the assay was immunoSEQ multiplex PCR. The V and J calls and clone size come from that table; D and trimming were worked out from the DNA. The sample carries over 200,000 clones, about 85% recorded once.

The clonotype comes from a man aged 25-45 years who had recovered from COVID-19. The J gene is TRBJ2-1, the V gene TRBV7-2; 8 bases agree with TRBD1. What was sequenced was PBMCs or T cells enriched from blood (not recorded which). CDR3 nucleotide sequence: TGTGCCAGCGGACAGGGAGGATACAATGAGCAGTTCTTC. This codes for CASGQGGYNEQFF.